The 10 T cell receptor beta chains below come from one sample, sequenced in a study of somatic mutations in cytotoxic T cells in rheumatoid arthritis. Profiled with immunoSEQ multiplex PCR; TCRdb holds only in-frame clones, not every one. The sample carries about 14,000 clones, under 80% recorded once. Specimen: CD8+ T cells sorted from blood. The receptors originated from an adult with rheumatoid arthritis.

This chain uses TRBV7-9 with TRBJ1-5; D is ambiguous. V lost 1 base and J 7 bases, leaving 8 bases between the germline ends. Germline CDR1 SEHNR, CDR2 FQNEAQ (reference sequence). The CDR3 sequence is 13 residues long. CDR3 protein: CASSLGAGQPQHF. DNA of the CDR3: TGTGCCAGCAGCTTAGGGGCCGGGCAGCCCCAGCATTTT.

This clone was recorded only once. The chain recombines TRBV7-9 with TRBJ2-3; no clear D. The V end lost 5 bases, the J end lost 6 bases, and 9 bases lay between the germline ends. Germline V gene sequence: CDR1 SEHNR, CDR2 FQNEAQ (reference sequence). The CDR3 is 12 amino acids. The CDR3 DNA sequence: TGTGCCAGCAGCCCCCGTGCCGATACGCAGTATTTT. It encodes CASSPRADTQYF.

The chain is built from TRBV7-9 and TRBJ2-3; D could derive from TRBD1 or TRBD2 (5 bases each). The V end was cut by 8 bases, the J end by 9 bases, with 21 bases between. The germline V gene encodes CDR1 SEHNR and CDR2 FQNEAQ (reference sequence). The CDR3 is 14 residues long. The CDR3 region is CASFDGARGETQYF. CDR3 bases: TGTGCCAGCTTCGACGGCGCCCGGGGCGAGACGCAGTATTTT.

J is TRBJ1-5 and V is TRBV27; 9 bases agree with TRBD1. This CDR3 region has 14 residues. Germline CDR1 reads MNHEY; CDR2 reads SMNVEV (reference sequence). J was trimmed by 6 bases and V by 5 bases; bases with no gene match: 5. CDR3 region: CASSPGQGAQPQHF. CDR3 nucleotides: TGTGCCAGCAGTCCGGGACAGGGCGCTCAGCCCCAGCATTTT.

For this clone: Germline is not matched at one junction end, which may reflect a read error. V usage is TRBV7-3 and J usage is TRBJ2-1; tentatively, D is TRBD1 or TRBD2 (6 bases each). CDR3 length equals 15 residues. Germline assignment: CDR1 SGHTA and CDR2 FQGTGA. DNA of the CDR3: TGTGCCAGCAGCATAACGGGGGCTTCCTACAATGAGCAGTTCTTC. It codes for CASSITGASYNEQFF.

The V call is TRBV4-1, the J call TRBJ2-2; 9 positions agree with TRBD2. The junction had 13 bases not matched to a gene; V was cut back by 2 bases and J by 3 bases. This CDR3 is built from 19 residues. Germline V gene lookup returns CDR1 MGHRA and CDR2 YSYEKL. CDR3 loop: CASSQSPLGVAGDTGELFF. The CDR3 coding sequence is TGCGCCAGCAGCCAATCCCCTCTTGGGGTAGCGGGGGACACCGGGGAGCTGTTTTTT.

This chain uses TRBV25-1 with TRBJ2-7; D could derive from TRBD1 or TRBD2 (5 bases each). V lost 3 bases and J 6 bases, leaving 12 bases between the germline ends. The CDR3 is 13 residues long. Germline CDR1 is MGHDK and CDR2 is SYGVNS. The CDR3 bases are TGTGCCAGCAGTGAGTATTGGGGGAGCGAGCAGTACGTC. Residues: CASSEYWGSEQYV.

CDR3 region: CATGLAGGEQYF. CDR3 nucleotide sequence: TGTGCCACTGGGCTAGCGGGCGGCGAGCAGTACTTC. The chain employs TRBV27 and TRBJ2-7; 8 nucleotides agree with TRBD2. Germline V gene data show CDR1 as MNHEY and CDR2 as SMNVEV (reference sequence). This CDR3 region has 12 residues. The junction had 8 bases not matched to a gene; V was cut back by 10 bases and J by 6 bases.

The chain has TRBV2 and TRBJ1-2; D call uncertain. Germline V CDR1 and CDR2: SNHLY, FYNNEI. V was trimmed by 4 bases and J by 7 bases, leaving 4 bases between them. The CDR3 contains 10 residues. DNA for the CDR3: TGTGCCAGCAGTGGAAGTGGCTACACCTTC. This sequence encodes CASSGSGYTF.

Written as DNA, the CDR3 is TGTGCCAGCAGCTCGAGGCCGGGGTTTACCACTGAAGCTTTCTTT. It encodes CASSSRPGFTTEAFF. The rearrangement links TRBV7-6 to TRBJ1-1; D is ambiguous. V was pared by 4 bases and J by 4 bases, with 16 bases between. The CDR3 runs 15 residues. CDR1 and CDR2 from the germline V gene are SGHVS and FNYEAQ.